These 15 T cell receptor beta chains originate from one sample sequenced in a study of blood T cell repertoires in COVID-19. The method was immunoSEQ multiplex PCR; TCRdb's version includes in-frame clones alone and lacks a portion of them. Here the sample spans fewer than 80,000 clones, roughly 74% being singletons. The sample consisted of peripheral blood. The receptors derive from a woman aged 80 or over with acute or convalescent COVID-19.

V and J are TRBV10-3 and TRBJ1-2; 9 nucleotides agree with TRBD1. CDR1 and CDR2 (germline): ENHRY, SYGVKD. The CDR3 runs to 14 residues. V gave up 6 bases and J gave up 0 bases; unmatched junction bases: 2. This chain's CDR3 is CAIRGDRANYGYTF. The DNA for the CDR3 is TGTGCCATCAGAGGGGACAGGGCTAACTATGGCTACACCTTC.

The CDR3 loop reads CASTSGNYGYTF. CDR3 nucleotide sequence: TGTGCCAGCACGTCAGGGAACTATGGCTACACCTTC. The chain joins TRBV6-5 to TRBJ1-2, with a possible D match to TRBD1 (5 bases). The CDR3 spans 12 residues. Germline V lookup: CDR1 MNHEY, CDR2 SVGAGI. Trimming cost V 7 bases and J 2 bases, with 8 bases left between them.

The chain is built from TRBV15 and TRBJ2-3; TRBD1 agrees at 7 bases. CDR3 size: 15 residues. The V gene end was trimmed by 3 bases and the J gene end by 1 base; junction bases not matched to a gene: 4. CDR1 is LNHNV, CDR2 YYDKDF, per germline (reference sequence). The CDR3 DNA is TGTGCCACCAGCAGGGGACAGACCCGCACAGATACGCAGTATTTT. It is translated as CATSRGQTRTDTQYF.

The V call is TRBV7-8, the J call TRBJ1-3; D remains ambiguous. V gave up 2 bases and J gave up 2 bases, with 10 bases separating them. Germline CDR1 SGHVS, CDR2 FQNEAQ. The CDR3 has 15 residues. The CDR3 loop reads CASSLISEAGNTIYF. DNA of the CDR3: TGTGCCAGCAGCTTAATCTCGGAGGCTGGAAACACCATATATTTT.

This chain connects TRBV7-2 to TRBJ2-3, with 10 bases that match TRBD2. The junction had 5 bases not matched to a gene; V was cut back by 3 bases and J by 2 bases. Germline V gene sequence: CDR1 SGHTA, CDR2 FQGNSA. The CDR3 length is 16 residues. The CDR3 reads CASSFRTSGTTDTQYF. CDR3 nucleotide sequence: TGTGCCAGCAGCTTCCGGACTAGCGGAACCACAGATACGCAGTATTTT.

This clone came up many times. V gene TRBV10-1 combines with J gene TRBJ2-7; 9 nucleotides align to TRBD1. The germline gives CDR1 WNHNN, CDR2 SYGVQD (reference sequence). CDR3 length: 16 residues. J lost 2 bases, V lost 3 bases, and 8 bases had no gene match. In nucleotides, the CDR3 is TGCGCCAGCAGTGACCCTACAGGGGGCGAAACCTACGAGCAGTACTTC. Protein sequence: CASSDPTGGETYEQYF.

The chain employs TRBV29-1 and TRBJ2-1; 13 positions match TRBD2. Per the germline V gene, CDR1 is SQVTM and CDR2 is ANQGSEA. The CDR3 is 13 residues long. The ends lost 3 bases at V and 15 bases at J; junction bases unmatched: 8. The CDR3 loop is CSVDHGTSGIRFF. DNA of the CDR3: TGCAGCGTTGACCATGGGACTAGCGGGATTCGGTTCTTC.

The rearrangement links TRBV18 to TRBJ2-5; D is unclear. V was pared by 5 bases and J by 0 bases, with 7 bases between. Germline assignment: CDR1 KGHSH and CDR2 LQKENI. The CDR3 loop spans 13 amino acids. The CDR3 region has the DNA TGTGCCAGCTCAACCCAGTACCAAGAGACCCAGTACTTC. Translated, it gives CASSTQYQETQYF.

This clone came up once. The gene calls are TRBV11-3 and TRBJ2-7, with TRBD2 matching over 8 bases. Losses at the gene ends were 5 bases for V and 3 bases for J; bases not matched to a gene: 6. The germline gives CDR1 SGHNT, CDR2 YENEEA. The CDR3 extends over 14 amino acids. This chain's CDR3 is CASSPTSGRYEQYF. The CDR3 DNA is TGTGCCAGCAGCCCTACTAGCGGACGCTACGAGCAGTACTTC.

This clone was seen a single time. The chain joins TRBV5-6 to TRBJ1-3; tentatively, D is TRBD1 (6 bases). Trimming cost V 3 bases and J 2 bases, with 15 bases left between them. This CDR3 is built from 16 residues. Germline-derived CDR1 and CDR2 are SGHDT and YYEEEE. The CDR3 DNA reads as TGTGCCAGCAGCTATCCGGGACACGGGCCTGGAAACACCATATATTTT. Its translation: CASSYPGHGPGNTIYF.

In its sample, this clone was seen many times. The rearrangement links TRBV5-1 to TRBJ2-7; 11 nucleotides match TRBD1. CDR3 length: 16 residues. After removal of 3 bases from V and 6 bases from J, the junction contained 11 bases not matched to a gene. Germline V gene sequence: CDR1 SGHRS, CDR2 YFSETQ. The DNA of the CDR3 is TGCGCCAGCAGCTGGGTGTCACCGGGACAGGGGGGCGAGCAGTACTTC. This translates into CASSWVSPGQGGEQYF. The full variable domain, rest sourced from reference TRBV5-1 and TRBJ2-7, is KAGVTQTPRYLIKTRGQQVTLSCSPISGHRSVSWYQQTPGQGLQFLFEYFSETQRNKGNFPGRFSGRQFSNSRSEMNVSTLELGDSALYLCASSWVSPGQGGEQYFGPGTRLTVT.

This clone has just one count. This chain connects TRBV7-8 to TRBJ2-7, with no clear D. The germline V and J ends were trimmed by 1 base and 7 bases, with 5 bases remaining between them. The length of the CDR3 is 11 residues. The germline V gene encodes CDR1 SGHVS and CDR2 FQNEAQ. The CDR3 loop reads CASSLDHEQYF. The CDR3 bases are TGTGCCAGCAGCTTAGATCATGAGCAGTACTTC.

Here the CDR3 reads CASSLGLDEQYF. In nucleotides, the CDR3 is TGTGCCAGCAGCTTAGGGCTCGACGAGCAGTACTTC. The genes are TRBV11-2 and TRBJ2-7; D uncertain. Trimming took off 1 base at V and 5 bases at J, with 6 bases between the two ends. The germline V gene encodes CDR1 SGHAT and CDR2 FQNNGV. The CDR3 is made up of 12 amino acids.

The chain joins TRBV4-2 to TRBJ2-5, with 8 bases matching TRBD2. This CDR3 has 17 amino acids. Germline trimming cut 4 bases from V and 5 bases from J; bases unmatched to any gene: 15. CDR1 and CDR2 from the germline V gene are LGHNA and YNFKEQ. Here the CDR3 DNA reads TGTGCCAGCAGCCTTGAAACTGTGGGCGGGGGGCTGGAGACCCAGTACTTC. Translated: CASSLETVGGGLETQYF.

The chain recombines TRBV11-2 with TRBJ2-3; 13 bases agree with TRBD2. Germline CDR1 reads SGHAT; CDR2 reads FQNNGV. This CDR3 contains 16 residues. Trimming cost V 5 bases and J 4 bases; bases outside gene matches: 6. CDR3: CASSARLAGGPDTQYF. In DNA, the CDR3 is TGTGCCAGCAGCGCTAGACTAGCGGGAGGACCAGATACGCAGTATTTT.